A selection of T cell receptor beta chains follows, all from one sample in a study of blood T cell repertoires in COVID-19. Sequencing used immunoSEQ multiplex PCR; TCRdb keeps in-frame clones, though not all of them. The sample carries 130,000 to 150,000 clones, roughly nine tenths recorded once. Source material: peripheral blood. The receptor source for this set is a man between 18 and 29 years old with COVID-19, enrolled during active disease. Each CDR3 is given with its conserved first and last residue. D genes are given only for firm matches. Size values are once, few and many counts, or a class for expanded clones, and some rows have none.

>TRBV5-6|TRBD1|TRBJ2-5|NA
TGTGCCAGCAGCTTGGTGACAGGGGGGAAGGTGGAGACCCAGTACTTC
CASSLVTGGKVETQYF
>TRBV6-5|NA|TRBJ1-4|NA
TGTGCCAGCAGTCTAGGACAGCCAAGGCCCGAAAAACTGTTTTTT
CASSLGQPRPEKLFF
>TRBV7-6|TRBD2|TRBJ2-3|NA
TGTGCCAGCAGCTTAGCGGATTCAGGGAGCATCGGGAGGGCAGATACGCAGTATTTT
CASSLADSGSIGRADTQYF
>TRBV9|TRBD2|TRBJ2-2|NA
TGTGCCAGCAGCGTAGGCGGGGGAGGGAACACCGGGGAGCTGTTTTTT
CASSVGGGGNTGELFF
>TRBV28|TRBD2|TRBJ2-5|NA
TGTGCCAGCAGTTTATATCGGCCTAGCGGGGCGGAAGAGACCCAGTACTTC
CASSLYRPSGAEETQYF
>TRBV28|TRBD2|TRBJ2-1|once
TGTGCCAGCAGTCAGCGGGGGCAGCAGTTCTTC
CASSQRGQQFF
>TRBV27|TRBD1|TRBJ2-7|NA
TGTGCCAGCAGTCCAGTCGGACAGGTACTCTTCTACGAGCAGTACTTC
CASSPVGQVLFYEQYF
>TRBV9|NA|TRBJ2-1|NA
TGTGCCAGCAGCCCAAGCGGAAACTCCTACAATGAGCAGTTCTTC
CASSPSGNSYNEQFF
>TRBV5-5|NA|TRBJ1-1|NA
TGTGCCAGCAGCTTGGGGAGGAACACTGAAGCTTTCTTT
CASSLGRNTEAFF
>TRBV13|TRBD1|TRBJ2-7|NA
TGTGCCAGCAGCGGATCCGGGACAGGGGGCTACGAGCAGTACTTC
CASSGSGTGGYEQYF
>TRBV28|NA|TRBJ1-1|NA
TGTGCCACCTTGACAGAAAACACTGAAGCTTTCTTT
CATLTENTEAFF
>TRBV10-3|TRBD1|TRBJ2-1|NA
TGTGCCATCAGTGGTTTCCCGGGACAGGGTAATGAGCAGTTCTTC
CAISGFPGQGNEQFF
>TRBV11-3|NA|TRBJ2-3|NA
TGTGCCAGCAGCTTAATAGCCACAGATACGCAGTATTTT
CASSLIATDTQYF
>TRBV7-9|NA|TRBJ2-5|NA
TGTGCCAGCAGCTTAATGGCGGCCCAAGAGACCCAGTACTTC
CASSLMAAQETQYF
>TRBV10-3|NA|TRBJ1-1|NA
TGTGCCATCAGTCCCTCAGGTAGGACTGAAGCTTTCTTT
CAISPSGRTEAFF
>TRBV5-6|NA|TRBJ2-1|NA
TGTGCCAGCAGCCCCCTTGGCGGCAATGAGCAGTTCTTC
CASSPLGGNEQFF
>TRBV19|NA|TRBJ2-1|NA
TGTGCCAGTAGCTTCCTAGACCGACTCAATGAGCAGTTCTTC
CASSFLDRLNEQFF
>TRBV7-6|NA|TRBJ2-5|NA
TGTGCCAGCAGCTTAAGGGGTACCGTGGCGCCGGTGGAGACCCAGTACTTC
CASSLRGTVAPVETQYF
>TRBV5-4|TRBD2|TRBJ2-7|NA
TGTGCCAGCAGCTGGACCGGGACTAGCAGTGACGAGCAGTACTTC
CASSWTGTSSDEQYF
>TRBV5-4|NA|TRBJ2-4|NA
TGTGCCAGCAGCTTGGATGGTTCTTTCAGCGCCGGCATTCAGTACTTC
CASSLDGSFSAGIQYF
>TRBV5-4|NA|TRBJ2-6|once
TGTGCCAGCAGCATGGGCGGCGGGGCCAACGTCCTGACTTTC
CASSMGGGANVLTF
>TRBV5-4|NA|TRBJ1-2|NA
TGTGCCAGCAGCTCAAACAGGGAGTATGGCTACACCTTC
CASSSNREYGYTF
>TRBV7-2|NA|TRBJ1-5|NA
TGTGCCAGCAGCTTAGTATGGGGGCCTAATCAGCCCCAGCATTTT
CASSLVWGPNQPQHF
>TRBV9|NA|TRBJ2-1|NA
TGTGCCAGCAGCGGAGGGATTGAGCAGTTCTTC
CASSGGIEQFF
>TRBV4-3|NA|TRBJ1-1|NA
TGCGCCAGCAGCCAAGCCTCCAAGGGGACTGAAGCTTTCTTT
CASSQASKGTEAFF
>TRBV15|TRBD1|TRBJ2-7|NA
TGTGCCACCAGCGCACGACAGGGCACAGCCTACGAGCAGTACTTC
CATSARQGTAYEQYF
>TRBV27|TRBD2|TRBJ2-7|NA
TGTGCCAGCAGCTCCTTCGGGGGGGCTGGTGGCTACGAGCAGTACTTC
CASSSFGGAGGYEQYF
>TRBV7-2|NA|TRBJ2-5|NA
TGTGCCAGCAGCTTAGGTCCCCGGTCGACCCAGTACTTC
CASSLGPRSTQYF
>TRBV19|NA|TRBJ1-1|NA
TGTGCCAGTAGCCCGGGGGGGGGCGCGGGCACTGAAGCTTTCTTT
CASSPGGGAGTEAFF
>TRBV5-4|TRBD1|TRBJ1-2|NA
TGTGCCAGCAGCTCCGTTCCGGACAGGGCCACCTATGGCTACACCTTC
CASSSVPDRATYGYTF
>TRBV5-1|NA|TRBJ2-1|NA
TGCGCCAGCAGCTTGAGTCGGAGCTCCTACAATGAGCAGTTCTTC
CASSLSRSSYNEQFF
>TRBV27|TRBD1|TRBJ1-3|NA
TGTGCCAGCAGTCTAACGCAACCGGGACAGGATTTTTTGGGAAACACCATATATTTT
CASSLTQPGQDFLGNTIYF
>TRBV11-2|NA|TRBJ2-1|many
TGTGCCAGCACCGCAGGACTAAGCTCCTACAATGAGCAGTTCTTC
CASTAGLSSYNEQFF
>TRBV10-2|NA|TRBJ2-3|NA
TGCGCCAGCAGTGACTACCAGGGCGCAGATACGCAGTATTTT
CASSDYQGADTQYF
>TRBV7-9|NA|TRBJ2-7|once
TGTGCCAGCAGTCTACCGCTCGACAGCGAGCAGTACTTC
CASSLPLDSEQYF
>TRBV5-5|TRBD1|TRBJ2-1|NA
TGTGCCAGCAGCTTGGTAGGACAGGGGCGGAATGAGCAGTTCTTC
CASSLVGQGRNEQFF
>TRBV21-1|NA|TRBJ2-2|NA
TGTGCCAGCAGTAATGGACAGGCCGGGGAGCTGTTTTTT
CASSNGQAGELFF
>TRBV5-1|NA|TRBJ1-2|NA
TGCGCCAGCAGCTTCAGGGGCCCTAACTATGGCTACACCTTC
CASSFRGPNYGYTF
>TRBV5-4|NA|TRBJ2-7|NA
TGTGCCAGCAGCTGGGGTGGGGGGAGATCCTCCGAGCAGTACTTC
CASSWGGGRSSEQYF
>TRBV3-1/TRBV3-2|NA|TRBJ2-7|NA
TGTGCCAGCAGCCAAGATAGCGGACGAATGCAGCAGTACTTC
CASSQDSGRMQQYF
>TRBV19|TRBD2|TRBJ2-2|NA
TGTGCCAGTACCTCGACTAGCGGGAGACGTAACACCGGGGAGCTGTTTTTT
CASTSTSGRRNTGELFF
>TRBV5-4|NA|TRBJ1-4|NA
TGTGCCAGCAACAACAAGGGGCAGGAAGAAAAACTGCTTTTT
CASNNKGQEEKLLF
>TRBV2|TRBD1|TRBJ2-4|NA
TGTGCCAGCGACAGGGTTGCCAAAAACATTCAGTACTTC
CASDRVAKNIQYF
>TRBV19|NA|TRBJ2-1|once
TGTGCCAGTAGTAACCGAGGGGGGGATGAGCAGTTCTTC
CASSNRGGDEQFF
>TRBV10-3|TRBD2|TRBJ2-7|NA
TGTGCCATCAGTGAGGAGGCGGGAGGGTACGAGCAGTACTTC
CAISEEAGGYEQYF
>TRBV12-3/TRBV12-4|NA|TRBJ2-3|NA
TGTGCCAGCAGTTCAGGGGGCACAGATACGCAGTATTTT
CASSSGGTDTQYF
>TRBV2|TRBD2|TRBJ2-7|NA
TGTGCCAGCAGTGAAGATCTAGCGGGAGGTTACGAGCAGTACTTC
CASSEDLAGGYEQYF
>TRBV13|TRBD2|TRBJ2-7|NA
TGTGCCAGCAGCCTATCGACTAGCGGGAGGGCCTACGAGCAGTACTTC
CASSLSTSGRAYEQYF
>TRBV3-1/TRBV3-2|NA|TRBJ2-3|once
TGTGCCAGCAGCCAAGCGGGTTCGACAGATACGCAGTATTTT
CASSQAGSTDTQYF
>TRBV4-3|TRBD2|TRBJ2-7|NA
TGCGCCAGCAGCCAATTAGCGGGGCGATCCTACGAGCAGTACTTC
CASSQLAGRSYEQYF
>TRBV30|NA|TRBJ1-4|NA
TGTGCCTGGACAGATAATGAAAAACTGTTTTTT
CAWTDNEKLFF
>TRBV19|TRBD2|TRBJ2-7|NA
TGTGCCAGTAGTCGGTCGGTGGCTAGCGGGAGTTACGAGCAGTACTTC
CASSRSVASGSYEQYF
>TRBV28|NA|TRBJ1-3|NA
TGTGCCAGCAGTTTTAGGGGCAGCTCCCCTCGTCAGGGAAACACCATATATTTT
CASSFRGSSPRQGNTIYF
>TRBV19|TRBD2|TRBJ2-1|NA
TGTGCCAGTAGTTTTAGCGGGACCTCCTACAATGAGCAGTTCTTC
CASSFSGTSYNEQFF
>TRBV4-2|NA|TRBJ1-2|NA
TGTGCCAGCAGCCAAATGCCGGTACCTAACTATGGCTACACCTTC
CASSQMPVPNYGYTF
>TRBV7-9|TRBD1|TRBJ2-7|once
TGTGCCAGCAGCGCGCTAGACAGGGTATCCTACGAGCAGTACTTC
CASSALDRVSYEQYF
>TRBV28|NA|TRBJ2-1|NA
TGTGCCAGCAGTTTATGGTCATCAAGGGGGGGGTTCTTC
CASSLWSSRGGFF
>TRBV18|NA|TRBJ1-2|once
TGTGCCAGCTCACCGATAGGACAGTTCAACTATGGCTACACCTTC
CASSPIGQFNYGYTF